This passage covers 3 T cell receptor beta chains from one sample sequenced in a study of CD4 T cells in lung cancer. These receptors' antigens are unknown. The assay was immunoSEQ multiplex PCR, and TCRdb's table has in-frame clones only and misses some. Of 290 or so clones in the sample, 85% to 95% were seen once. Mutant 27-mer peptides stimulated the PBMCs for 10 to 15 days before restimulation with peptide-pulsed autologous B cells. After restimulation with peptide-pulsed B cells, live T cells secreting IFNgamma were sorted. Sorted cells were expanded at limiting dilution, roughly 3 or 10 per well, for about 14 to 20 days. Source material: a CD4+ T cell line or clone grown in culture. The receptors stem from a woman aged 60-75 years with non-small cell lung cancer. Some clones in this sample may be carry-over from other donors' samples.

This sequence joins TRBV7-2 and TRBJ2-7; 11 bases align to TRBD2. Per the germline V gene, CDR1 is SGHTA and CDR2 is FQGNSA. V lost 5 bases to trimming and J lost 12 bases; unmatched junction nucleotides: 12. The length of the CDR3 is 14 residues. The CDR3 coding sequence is TGTGCCAGCAGCCCTGCTAGCGGGGGGCGGGATTGGTACTTC. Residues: CASSPASGGRDWYF.

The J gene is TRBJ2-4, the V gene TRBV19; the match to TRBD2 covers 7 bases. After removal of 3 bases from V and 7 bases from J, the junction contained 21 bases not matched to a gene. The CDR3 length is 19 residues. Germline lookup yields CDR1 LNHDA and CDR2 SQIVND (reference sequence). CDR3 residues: CASSIQFGAMSGLVNIQYF. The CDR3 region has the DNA TGTGCCAGTAGTATTCAGTTCGGGGCCATGTCTGGACTAGTTAACATTCAGTACTTC.

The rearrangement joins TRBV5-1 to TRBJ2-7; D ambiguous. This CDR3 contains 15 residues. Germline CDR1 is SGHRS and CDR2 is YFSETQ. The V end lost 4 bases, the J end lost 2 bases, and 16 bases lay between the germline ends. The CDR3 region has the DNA TGCGCCAGCAGCCCTTTTAGTAGTCAGCCCTACGAGCAGTACTTC. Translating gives CASSPFSSQPYEQYF.